This TCR beta chain was identified in a study of T cell responses to AZD1222 COVID-19 vaccine. Looking at the study overall: Both about-4-week and about-12-week second-dose recipients were combined.

TCRdb's copy holds only in-frame clones and misses some; the assay was immunoSEQ multiplex PCR. The table has roughly 100,000 clones, 88% seen once. The TCR originated in an adult in good health. The sample in question was peripheral blood, obtained on day 0 of AZD1222 vaccination.

The CDR3 coding sequence is TGTGCCAGCAAAGACCCCGGGACCTCCTACGAGCAGTACTTC. It is translated as CASKDPGTSYEQYF. The gene calls are TRBV28 and TRBJ2-7; D tentatively fits TRBD1 or TRBD2 (5 bases each). Germline V lookup: CDR1 MDHEN, CDR2 SYDVKM. The CDR3 runs to 14 residues. V was shortened by 7 bases and J by 0 bases, with 13 bases between the two germline ends.